This TCR beta chain is from a study of cytomegalovirus exposure and HLA in healthy donors. Findings and caveats of the study: TCR beta sequences reportedly predicted the HLA-A and HLA-B alleles of most subjects accurately.

13 Jbeta primers and 60 Vbeta primers were used for the PCR. Generated by immunoSEQ multiplex PCR, the TCRdb table keeps only in-frame clones and is missing some. The sample has 250,000 to 350,000 clones; 75% to 90% are singletons. CDR3 length equals 17 residues. Germline values: CDR1 SGHRS, CDR2 YFSETQ. Trimming at V came to 3 bases and at J to 6 bases, leaving 11 bases not matched to a gene. Concerning this clone: Its matching antigen is unknown.

Sample: PBMCs. The V gene is TRBV5-1, the J gene TRBJ2-2; 10 bases are shared with TRBD1. This clonotype was sampled from a girl aged 2 to 10 in good health and CMV-seronegative. The CDR3 DNA follows: TGCGCCAGCAGCTCCCCCCGGACAGGGGGTTGGTCCGGGGAGCTGTTTTTT. Protein product: CASSSPRTGGWSGELFF. The full variable domain, with the rest looked up from reference TRBV5-1 and TRBJ2-2, is KAGVTQTPRYLIKTRGQQVTLSCSPISGHRSVSWYQQTPGQGLQFLFEYFSETQRNKGNFPGRFSGRQFSNSRSEMNVSTLELGDSALYLCASSSPRTGGWSGELFFGEGSRLTVL.